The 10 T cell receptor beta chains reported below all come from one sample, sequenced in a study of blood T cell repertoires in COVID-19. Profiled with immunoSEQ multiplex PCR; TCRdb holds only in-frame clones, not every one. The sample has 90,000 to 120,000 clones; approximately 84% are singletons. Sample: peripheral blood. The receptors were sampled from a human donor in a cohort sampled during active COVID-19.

CDR3 amino acids: CSVLAGAYEQYF. CDR3 in DNA: TGCAGCGTTTTAGCGGGAGCCTACGAGCAGTACTTC. This rearrangement joins TRBV29-1 to TRBJ2-7, with TRBD2 matching over 9 bases. The J segment lost 2 bases and the V segment lost 5 bases, leaving 1 base of the junction unmatched. The CDR3 contains 12 residues. Germline V lookup: CDR1 SQVTM, CDR2 ANQGSEA.

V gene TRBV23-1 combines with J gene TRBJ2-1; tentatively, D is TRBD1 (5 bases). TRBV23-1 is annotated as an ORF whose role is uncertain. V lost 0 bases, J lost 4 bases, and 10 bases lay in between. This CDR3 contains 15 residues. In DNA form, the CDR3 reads TGCGCCAGCAGTCAATCGGGGCAGGGATACAATGAGCAGTTCTTC. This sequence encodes CASSQSGQGYNEQFF.

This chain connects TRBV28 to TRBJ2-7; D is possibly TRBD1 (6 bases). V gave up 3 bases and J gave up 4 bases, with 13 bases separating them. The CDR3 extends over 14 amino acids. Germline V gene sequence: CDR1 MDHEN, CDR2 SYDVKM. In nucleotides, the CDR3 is TGTGCCAGCAGTTTTCAGGGGCAGAGGTACGAGCAGTACTTC. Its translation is CASSFQGQRYEQYF.

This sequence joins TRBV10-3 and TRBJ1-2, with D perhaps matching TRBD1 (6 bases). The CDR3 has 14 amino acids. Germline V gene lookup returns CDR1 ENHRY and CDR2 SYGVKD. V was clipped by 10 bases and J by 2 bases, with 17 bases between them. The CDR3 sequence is CASTGLTGNYGYTF. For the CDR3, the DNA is TGTGCCAGCACTGGGCTGACAGGAAACTATGGCTACACCTTC.

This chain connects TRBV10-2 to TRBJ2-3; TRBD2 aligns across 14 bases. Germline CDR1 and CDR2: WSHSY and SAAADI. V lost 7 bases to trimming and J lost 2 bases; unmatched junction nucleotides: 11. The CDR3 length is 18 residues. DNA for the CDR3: TGCGCCAGCACAGGGACTAGCGGGAGTAAGGCCAACACAGATACGCAGTATTTT. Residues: CASTGTSGSKANTDTQYF.

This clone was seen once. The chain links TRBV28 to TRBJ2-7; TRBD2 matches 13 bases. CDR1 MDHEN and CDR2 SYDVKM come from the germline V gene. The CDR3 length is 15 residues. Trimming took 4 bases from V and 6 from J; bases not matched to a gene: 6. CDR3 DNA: TGTGCCAGCAGTTCAACTAGCGGGAGGGCCGGCGAGCAGTACTTC. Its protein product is CASSSTSGRAGEQYF.

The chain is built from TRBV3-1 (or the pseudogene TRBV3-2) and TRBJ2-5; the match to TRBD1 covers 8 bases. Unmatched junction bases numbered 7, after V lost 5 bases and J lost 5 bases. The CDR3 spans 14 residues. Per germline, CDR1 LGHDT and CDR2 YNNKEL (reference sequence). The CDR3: CASSYRTGQETQYF. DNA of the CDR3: TGTGCCAGCAGCTATCGGACAGGGCAGGAGACCCAGTACTTC.

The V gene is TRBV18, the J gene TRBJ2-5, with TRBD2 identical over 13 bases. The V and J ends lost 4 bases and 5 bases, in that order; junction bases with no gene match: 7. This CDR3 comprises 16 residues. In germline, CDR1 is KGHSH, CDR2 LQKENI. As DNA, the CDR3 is TGTGCCAGCTCACTAGGACTAGCGGGGGTCACGGAGACCCAGTACTTC. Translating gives CASSLGLAGVTETQYF. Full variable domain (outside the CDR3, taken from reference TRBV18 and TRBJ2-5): NAGVMQNPRHLVRRRGQEARLRCSPMKGHSHVYWYRQLPEEGLKFMVYLQKENIIDESGMPKERFSAEFPKEGPSILRIQQVVRGDSAAYFCASSLGLAGVTETQYFGPGTRLLVL.

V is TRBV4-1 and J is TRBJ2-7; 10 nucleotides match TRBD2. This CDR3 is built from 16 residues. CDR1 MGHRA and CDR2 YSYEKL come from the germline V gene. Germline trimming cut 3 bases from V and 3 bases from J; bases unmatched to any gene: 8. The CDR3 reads CASSQDTSGARYEQYF. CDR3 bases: TGCGCCAGCAGCCAGGATACTAGCGGGGCACGCTACGAGCAGTACTTC.

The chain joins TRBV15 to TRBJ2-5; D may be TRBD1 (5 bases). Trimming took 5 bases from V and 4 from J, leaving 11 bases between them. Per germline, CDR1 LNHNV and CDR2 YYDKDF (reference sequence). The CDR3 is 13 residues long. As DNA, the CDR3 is TGTGCCACCAGCGGAAGGGGATCAGAGACCCAGTACTTC. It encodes CATSGRGSETQYF.